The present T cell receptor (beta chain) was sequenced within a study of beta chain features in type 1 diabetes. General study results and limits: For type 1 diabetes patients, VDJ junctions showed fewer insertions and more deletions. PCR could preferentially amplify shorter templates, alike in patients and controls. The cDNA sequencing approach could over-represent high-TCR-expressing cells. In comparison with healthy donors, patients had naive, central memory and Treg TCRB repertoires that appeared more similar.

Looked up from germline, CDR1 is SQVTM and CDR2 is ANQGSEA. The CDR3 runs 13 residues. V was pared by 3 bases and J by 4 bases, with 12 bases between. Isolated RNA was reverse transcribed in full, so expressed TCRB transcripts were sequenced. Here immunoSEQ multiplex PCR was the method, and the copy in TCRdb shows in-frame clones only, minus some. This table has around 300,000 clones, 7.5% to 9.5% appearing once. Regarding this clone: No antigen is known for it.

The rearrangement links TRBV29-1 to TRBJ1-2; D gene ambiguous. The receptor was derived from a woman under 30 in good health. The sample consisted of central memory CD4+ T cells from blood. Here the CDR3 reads CSVDNNGVYGYTF. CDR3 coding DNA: TGCAGCGTTGATAATAATGGGGTCTATGGCTACACCTTC.